This record looks at one T cell receptor beta chain sequence and its context. Its specificity is not known. TCR beta VDJ combinations and CDR3 sequences were profiled from genomic DNA. MiXCR was run by TCRdb on the reads, yielding one entry per CDR3 protein. The table records 150,000 to 200,000 distinct CDR3 sequences, approximately 46% of them present only once. The source of the sample is a study of CD8+CD57+ T cells in acquired aplastic anemia. In the study overall: CD4+ and CD8+ cells, once sorted, gave DNA averaging about 3 ug. Study outcomes and limitations: Shared by patients and controls, just under 30 CD8+ CDR3s were abundant in patients.

Germline V gives CDR1 LNHDA, CDR2 SQIVND (reference sequence). This CDR3 spans 12 amino acids. V gave up 5 bases and J gave up 5 bases, with 4 bases separating them. This clonotype was sampled from a human donor in good health. This chain joins TRBV19 and TRBJ1-6; D is unclear. The sequenced sample consisted of sorted CD4+, CD8+, or CD8+CD57+ T cells (not recorded which) from PBMCs. The CDR3 loop is CASSRDNSPLHF. The CDR3 coding sequence is TGTGCCAGTAGTCGGGATAATTCACCCCTCCACTTT.